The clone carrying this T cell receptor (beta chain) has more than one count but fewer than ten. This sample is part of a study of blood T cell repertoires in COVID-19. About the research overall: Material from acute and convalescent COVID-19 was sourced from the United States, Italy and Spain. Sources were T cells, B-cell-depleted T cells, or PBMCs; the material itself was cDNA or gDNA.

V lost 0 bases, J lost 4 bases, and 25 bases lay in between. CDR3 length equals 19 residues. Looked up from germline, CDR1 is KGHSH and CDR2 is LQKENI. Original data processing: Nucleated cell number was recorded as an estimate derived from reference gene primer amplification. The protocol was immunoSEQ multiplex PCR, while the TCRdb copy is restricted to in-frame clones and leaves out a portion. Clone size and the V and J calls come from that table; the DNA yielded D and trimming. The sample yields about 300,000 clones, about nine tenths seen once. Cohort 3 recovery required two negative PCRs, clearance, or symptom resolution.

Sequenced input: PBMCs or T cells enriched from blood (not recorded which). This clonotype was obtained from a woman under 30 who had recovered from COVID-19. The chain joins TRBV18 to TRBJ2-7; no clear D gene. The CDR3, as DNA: TGTGCCAGCTCACCACCGTACCATGGCCAGGCTCGTATTCCTTACGAGCAGTACTTC. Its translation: CASSPPYHGQARIPYEQYF.